These 10 T cell receptor beta chains share one sample of origin, sequenced in a study of T cell clonality in common variable immunodeficiency. Study observations and caveats: Reportedly, TCR beta sequences from common variable immunodeficiency showed fewer deletions and N-nucleotide insertions.

Libraries were prepared by immunoSEQ multiplex PCR; TCRdb keeps only in-frame clonotypes and omits some of them. The profile covers tens of thousands of clones, none occurring a single time. No antigen has been identified for these receptors. Input material: peripheral blood mononuclear cells. The receptors shown here come from a human donor with common variable immunodeficiency.

This clone was detected ten times or more. The read finishes 3 residues shy of the CDR3 end, and the germline J gene is used to complete it. The chain uses TRBV20-1 and TRBJ2-4; D may be TRBD1 (5 bases). This CDR3 is 16 amino acids long. Trimming took 1 base from V and 2 from J, leaving 15 bases between them. Germline-derived CDR1 and CDR2 are DFQATT and SNEGSKA (reference sequence). CDR3 bases read: TGCAGTGCTAGAGCTGGTTGGGGCCCTACCAAAAACATT. Its translation is CSARAGWGPTKNI. The CDR3 as a whole reads CSARAGWGPTKNIQYF.

Comment on this clone: The read ends 3 residues early relative to the CDR3; the germline J gene fills the gap. The V call is TRBV19, the J call TRBJ2-2; TRBD2 agrees at 7 bases. This CDR3 is built from 14 residues. V shed 6 bases, J shed 0 bases, and the junction held 1 base outside the gene matches. CDR1 is LNHDA, CDR2 SQIVND, per germline (reference sequence). CDR3 DNA, as far as it was read: TGTGCCAGTAGACTAGCGCCGAACACCGGGGAG. Its protein product is CASRLAPNTGE. The whole CDR3 reads CASRLAPNTGELFF.

This clone was counted at least ten times. The CDR3 extends 3 residues past the end of the read, so its final part is completed from the germline J gene. The chain has TRBV30 and TRBJ1-3; the match to TRBD1 covers 8 bases. In germline, CDR1 is GTSNPN, CDR2 SVGIG (reference sequence). This CDR3 spans 15 amino acids. The junction had 4 bases not matched to a gene; V was cut back by 1 base and J by 2 bases. CDR3 loop: CAWSDQGAAGNTIYF. The sequenced CDR3 bases are TGTGCCTGGAGTGATCAGGGGGCGGCTGGAAACACC.

To note about this clone: A junction end diverges from the germline sequence, so it may reflect a read error. From the germline J gene comes the end of the CDR3, since the read stops 3 residues before it. The chain links TRBV7-7 to TRBJ2-2; 8 bases are shared with TRBD2. CDR1 and CDR2 from the germline V gene are SSHAT and FNYEAQ (reference sequence). CDR3 length equals 17 residues. CDR3 in amino acids: CASSLIPLETSDGELFF. The CDR3 bases that were read are TGTGCTAGCAGCCTAATCCCCCTCGAGACTAGCGACGGGGAG.

This clone was picked up many times. The read ends 3 residues before the CDR3 terminus; that terminus is restored from the germline J gene. The rearrangement links TRBV7-9 to TRBJ1-3, with 8 bases that match TRBD1. The CDR3 is 14 residues long. Germline-derived CDR1 and CDR2 are SEHNR and FQNEAQ (reference sequence). V was clipped by 6 bases and J by 3 bases; unmatched bases: 4. This CDR3 reads CASSRGQGGNTIYF. CDR3 DNA (partial): TGTGCCAGCAGTCGCGGACAGGGTGGAAACACC.

This clone was recorded many times. The read gets to within 3 residues of the CDR3 end, and the germline J gene fills in the rest. The chain couples TRBV2 to TRBJ1-5; tentative D call: TRBD1 (5 bases). The CDR3 runs 13 residues. The germline V gene has CDR1 SNHLY and CDR2 FYNNEI. Trimming took off 8 bases at V and 5 bases at J, with 13 bases between the two ends. The DNA read from the CDR3 is TGTGCCAGCTCCCGTGGGGCAGATCAGCCC. This sequence encodes CASSRGADQP. The complete CDR3 protein is CASSRGADQPQHF.

About this clone itself: The read terminates 3 residues before the CDR3 end, so the remaining end is supplied by the germline J gene. The gene calls are TRBV19 and TRBJ2-7; D perhaps matches TRBD2 (6 bases). CDR3 length: 12 residues. Germline values: CDR1 LNHDA, CDR2 SQIVND (reference sequence). The ends were cut back, 6 bases at V and 5 bases at J, with 11 bases in the middle. The CDR3 DNA, read in part, is TGTGCCAGTAGCCAGTGGGGGGACGAG. This gives the protein CASSQWGDE. The entire CDR3 reads CASSQWGDEQYF.

In its sample, this clone was seen many times. The read falls 3 residues short of the CDR3 end, and the missing part is taken from the germline J gene. This chain joins TRBV5-1 and TRBJ2-2, with D tentatively TRBD2 (6 bases). CDR3 size: 13 residues. Trimming stripped 0 bases from V and 6 bases from J, with 6 bases between. CDR1 and CDR2 (germline): SGHRS, YFSETQ. The CDR3 here is CASSLVAAGELFF. CDR3 DNA (partial): TGCGCCAGCAGCTTGGTAGCGGCCGGGGAG.

Concerning this clone: The missing CDR3 end, 3 residues past where the read stops, is filled in from the germline J gene. The rearrangement joins TRBV7-2 to TRBJ2-7; D is possibly TRBD1 (6 bases). From germline, CDR1 is SGHTA and CDR2 FQGNSA. This CDR3 has 14 residues. V shed 2 bases and J shed 4 bases, with 12 bases lying between them. This CDR3 reads CASSLRNRAYEQYF. The sequenced part of the CDR3 DNA is TGTGCCAGCAGCTTAAGAAACAGGGCTTACGAG.

This clone has at least ten counts. The CDR3 extends 3 residues past the end of the read, so its final part is completed from the germline J gene. The chain uses TRBV20-1 and TRBJ2-1; 7 bases map to TRBD2. J lost 9 bases, V lost 6 bases, and 2 bases had no gene match. CDR1 is DFQATT and CDR2 is SNEGSKA in the germline V gene (reference sequence). CDR3 length: 10 amino acids. The part of the CDR3 DNA that was read is TGCAGTGCCAAGCGGGGTGAG. Protein sequence: CSAKRGE. The complete CDR3 reads CSAKRGEQFF.